The 5 T cell receptor beta chains presented below share a single source sample, sequenced in a study of cytomegalovirus exposure and HLA in healthy donors. Vbeta (60) and Jbeta (13) primers were used in the PCR. Using immunoSEQ multiplex PCR, the repertoire was profiled, and TCRdb retains in-frame clones only, with some absent. The sample records some 200,000 clones, around 80% being singletons. Sequenced: PBMCs. The origin of the receptors is a man aged 18 to 29 in good health and CMV-seronegative.

The chain links TRBV7-9 to TRBJ2-5; TRBD1 might be the D (7 bases). Germline CDR1 SEHNR, CDR2 FQNEAQ (reference sequence). Trimming left V 1 base short and J 5 bases short, with 14 bases between. The length of the CDR3 is 15 residues. CDR3 region: CASSLGRGTEETQYF. CDR3 coding DNA: TGTGCCAGCAGCTTAGGCAGGGGGACTGAGGAGACCCAGTACTTC.

CDR3 region: CASSPNDQGWEQYF. DNA of the CDR3: TGTGCCAGCTCACCAAACGATCAGGGATGGGAGCAGTACTTC. The rearrangement links TRBV18 to TRBJ2-7, with D maybe TRBD1 (5 bases). V gave up 2 bases and J gave up 7 bases, with 15 bases separating them. The CDR3 runs 14 residues. The V gene's germline CDR1 is KGHSH and CDR2 LQKENI.

The V and J genes are TRBV27 and TRBJ1-2, with 9 bases aligning to TRBD1. Germline CDR1 is MNHEY and CDR2 is SMNVEV (reference sequence). The CDR3 is 13 amino acids. Unmatched junction bases numbered 6, after V lost 8 bases and J lost 5 bases. The CDR3 loop is CASRQGGVYGYTF. The CDR3 bases are TGTGCCAGCCGACAGGGGGGTGTATATGGCTACACCTTC.

V usage is TRBV6-5 and J usage is TRBJ1-5; D perhaps matches TRBD1 (5 bases). The germline CDR1 and CDR2 sequences are MNHEY and SVGAGI. The CDR3 contains 15 residues. The ends were cut back, 8 bases at V and 1 base at J, with 15 bases in the middle. The CDR3 DNA sequence: TGTGCCAGCGGGCAGGGAAGAAGGAGCAATCAGCCCCAGCATTTT. It encodes CASGQGRRSNQPQHF.

The rearrangement joins TRBV5-1 to TRBJ1-1, with 8 bases matching TRBD1. The CDR3 is 16 amino acids. V trimming: 7 bases; J trimming: 0 bases; junction bases outside the gene matches: 11. From germline, CDR1 is SGHRS and CDR2 YFSETQ. The CDR3 DNA sequence: TGCGCCAGCTCCTGGGACAGGTCGTCTATGAACACTGAAGCTTTCTTT. It yields the protein CASSWDRSSMNTEAFF.